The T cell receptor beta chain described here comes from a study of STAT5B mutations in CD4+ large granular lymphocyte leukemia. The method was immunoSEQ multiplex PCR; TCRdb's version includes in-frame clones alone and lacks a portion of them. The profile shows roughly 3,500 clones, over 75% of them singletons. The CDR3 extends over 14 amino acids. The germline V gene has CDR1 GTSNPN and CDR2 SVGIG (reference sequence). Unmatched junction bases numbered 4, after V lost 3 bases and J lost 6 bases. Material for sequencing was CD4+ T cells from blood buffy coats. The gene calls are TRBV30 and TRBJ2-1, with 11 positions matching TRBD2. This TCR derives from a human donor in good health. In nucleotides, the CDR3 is TGTGCCTGGAGAACTAGCGGGAGTTTCAATGAGCAGTTCTTC. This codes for CAWRTSGSFNEQFF.